The T cell receptor beta chain described here comes from a study of CD8+CD57+ T cells in acquired aplastic anemia. General study findings and limits: It was found that twenty-nine CD8+ CDR3 sequences were shared between patients and controls.

The germline CDR1 and CDR2 sequences are SGHVS and FQNEAQ. The CDR3 totals 16 residues. V shed 5 bases and J 4 bases; nucleotides not matched to a gene: 13. Turning to this clonotype: Its target is not known.

TCR beta VDJ and CDR3 profiling used genomic DNA as template. From the reads, TCRdb called clonotypes with MiXCR, one entry per CDR3 protein. The data show some 290,000 distinct CDR3 sequences, with roughly three fifths seen just once and 7.5% to 9% held by the top ten. The chain joins TRBV7-8 to TRBJ1-1; 7 bases are shared with TRBD1. The TCR was taken from a human donor with severe aplastic anemia or a healthy control (not recorded which). The sample was sorted CD4+, CD8+, or CD8+CD57+ T cells (not recorded which) from PBMCs. The CDR3 here is CASSIHRAGQSTEAFF. The CDR3, as DNA: TGTGCCAGCAGCATACACCGGGCGGGACAGTCCACTGAAGCTTTCTTT.